Listed here are 22 T cell receptor beta chains from one sample, sequenced in a study of cytomegalovirus exposure and HLA in healthy donors. PCR involved 60 Vbeta and 13 Jbeta primers. The repertoire was sequenced with immunoSEQ multiplex PCR; TCRdb's copy has only in-frame clones and lacks some. The sample lists some 170,000 clones; around four fifths were seen once. Sequences were obtained from PBMCs. The receptors derive from a woman between 50 and 59 years old in good health and CMV-seronegative.

The chain is built from TRBV19 and TRBJ2-1; TRBD2 agrees at 12 bases. Germline trimming cut 6 bases from V and 8 bases from J; bases unmatched to any gene: 14. This CDR3 has 17 amino acids. Germline V gene lookup returns CDR1 LNHDA and CDR2 SQIVND (reference sequence). CDR3 nucleotide sequence: TGTGCCAGTAGCTCTGCCCCGACTAGCGGGAGCCCCCATGAGCAGTTCTTC. Amino acids: CASSSAPTSGSPHEQFF.

This chain joins TRBV4-3 and TRBJ2-7; weak D call: TRBD1 (6 bases). V was trimmed by 0 bases and J by 12 bases, leaving 18 bases between them. The CDR3 spans 14 residues. The germline gives CDR1 LGHNA, CDR2 YSLEER. CDR3 region: CASSQERERGLLYF. CDR3 nucleotide sequence: TGCGCCAGCAGCCAAGAAAGGGAGAGGGGGTTACTGTACTTC.

The chain employs TRBV5-1 and TRBJ1-2; D possibly corresponds to TRBD1 (5 bases). Germline loops: CDR1 SGHRS, CDR2 YFSETQ. V lost 2 bases and J 5 bases, leaving 10 bases between the germline ends. This CDR3 comprises 13 residues. The CDR3 loop is CASSFDSVYGYTF. DNA for the CDR3: TGCGCCAGCAGCTTCGACAGTGTTTATGGCTACACCTTC.

This sequence joins TRBV6-5 and TRBJ2-1; TRBD2 matches at 10 bases. The CDR3 is 15 amino acids. The J segment lost 6 bases and the V segment lost 5 bases, leaving 7 bases of the junction unmatched. Germline-derived CDR1 and CDR2 are MNHEY and SVGAGI. In DNA form, the CDR3 reads TGTGCCAGCAGTCGCGGGACTAGCGCCTCCAATGAGCAGTTCTTC. Its protein is CASSRGTSASNEQFF.

With respect to this clone: Other DNA sequences in the sample encode the same CDR3. J is TRBJ2-2 and V is TRBV27; TRBD1 matches 7 bases. V dropped 0 bases and J dropped 1; count of bases not matched to a gene: 2. The CDR3 runs to 16 residues. Germline lookup yields CDR1 MNHEY and CDR2 SMNVEV (reference sequence). In DNA, the CDR3 is TGTGCCAGCAGTTTATCGCCAGGGGGGAACACCGGGGAGCTGTTTTTT. It yields the protein CASSLSPGGNTGELFF.

This chain's CDR3 is CASSLEAPGYQPQHF. CDR3 nucleotides: TGTGCCAGCAGCTTAGAAGCCCCAGGGTATCAGCCCCAGCATTTT. This chain uses TRBV7-2 with TRBJ1-5, with a weak D call TRBD1 (5 bases). The CDR3 has 15 residues. Trimming removed 1 base from V and 5 bases from J, with 12 bases in between. Germline V lookup: CDR1 SGHTA, CDR2 FQGNSA.

J is TRBJ2-7 and V is TRBV6-5; TRBD1 agrees at 10 bases. Losses at the gene ends were 6 bases for V and 7 bases for J; bases not matched to a gene: 12. Germline lookup yields CDR1 MNHEY and CDR2 SVGAGI. The CDR3 has 15 amino acids. The DNA of the CDR3 is TGTGCCAGCAGGGGACCGGGACAGGGGCTCGCGGAGCAGTACTTC. Translation gives CASRGPGQGLAEQYF.

This chain links TRBV6-5 with TRBJ2-7; TRBD2 is a possible D gene (6 bases). The CDR3 spans 14 residues. Germline CDR1 reads MNHEY; CDR2 reads SVGAGI. V was shortened by 7 bases and J by 2 bases, with 15 bases between the two germline ends. In DNA form, the CDR3 reads TGTGCCAGCACCCCCCTCGGGACTCCCTACGAGCAGTACTTC. It encodes CASTPLGTPYEQYF.

The genes are TRBV27 and TRBJ2-3; TRBD2 aligns across 12 bases. Looked up from germline, CDR1 is MNHEY and CDR2 is SMNVEV (reference sequence). V lost 6 bases, J lost 2 bases, and 9 bases stayed unmatched. CDR3 length equals 17 residues. The CDR3 loop reads CASSRGLAGRYTDTQYF. The CDR3 DNA follows: TGTGCCAGCAGCCGAGGACTAGCGGGGCGTTACACAGATACGCAGTATTTT.

V gene TRBV6-5 combines with J gene TRBJ2-2, with 8 bases aligning to TRBD1. CDR3 length: 14 residues. J was trimmed by 6 bases and V by 6 bases; bases with no gene match: 6. Per the germline V gene, CDR1 is MNHEY and CDR2 is SVGAGI. CDR3 protein: CASRGGQGAGELFF. CDR3 in DNA: TGTGCCAGCAGGGGCGGACAGGGAGCCGGGGAGCTGTTTTTT.

This clone was observed a handful of times. The V call is TRBV28, the J call TRBJ2-5; TRBD1 aligns across 11 bases. Germline V gene data show CDR1 as MDHEN and CDR2 as SYDVKM. The junction had 3 bases not matched to a gene; V was cut back by 3 bases and J by 3 bases. The CDR3 sequence is 15 residues long. CDR3 DNA: TGTGCCAGCAGTTTTGGGGGACAGGGGGAAGAGACCCAGTACTTC. This encodes CASSFGGQGEETQYF.

V and J are TRBV7-3 and TRBJ1-5; 7 bases match TRBD1. The CDR3 length is 18 residues. Germline V lookup: CDR1 SGHTA, CDR2 FQGTGA. V was clipped by 5 bases and J by 0 bases; unmatched bases: 13. The CDR3 coding sequence is TGTGCCAGCAGCCCGGACTCGCGGTCAGGGGGTAGCAATCAGCCCCAGCATTTT. The encoded protein is CASSPDSRSGGSNQPQHF.

In its sample, this clone was seen a few times. The rearrangement joins TRBV7-3 to TRBJ2-7, with D tentatively TRBD1 (6 bases). V lost 5 bases and J 6 bases, leaving 17 bases between the germline ends. This CDR3 is built from 14 residues. Germline V gene lookup returns CDR1 SGHTA and CDR2 FQGTGA. The CDR3 region has the DNA TGTGCCAGCAGCCCCCCAGGGGCCAGAGGCGAGCAGTACTTC. Amino acid sequence: CASSPPGARGEQYF.

This sequence joins TRBV7-2 and TRBJ1-2; TRBD1 might be the D (6 bases). Germline loops: CDR1 SGHTA, CDR2 FQGNSA. This CDR3 comprises 17 residues. V was shortened by 5 bases and J by 4 bases, with 23 bases between the two germline ends. The CDR3 DNA sequence: TGTGCCAGCAGCCCTAAATCCAGGGACACCCGAGCCTATGGCTACACCTTC. Its translation: CASSPKSRDTRAYGYTF.

The chain links TRBV7-8 to TRBJ2-1; a possible D gene is TRBD1 (6 bases). The CDR3 extends over 15 amino acids. CDR1 is SGHVS, CDR2 FQNEAQ, per germline. V lost 5 bases and J 3 bases, leaving 14 bases between the germline ends. The CDR3 loop reads CASSQGHPDYNEQFF. The CDR3 bases are TGTGCCAGCAGCCAGGGACACCCCGACTACAATGAGCAGTTCTTC.

The genes are TRBV7-8 and TRBJ2-1; 9 bases align to TRBD2. The length of the CDR3 is 13 residues. Unmatched junction bases numbered 3, after V lost 5 bases and J lost 7 bases. From germline, CDR1 is SGHVS and CDR2 FQNEAQ. The CDR3 bases are TGTGCCAGCAGCACCGGACTAGCGAATGAGCAGTTCTTC. Translating it yields CASSTGLANEQFF. Supplemented by reference TRBV7-8 and TRBJ2-1, the full variable domain reads GAGVSQSPRYKVAKRGQDVALRCDPISGHVSLFWYQQALGQGPEFLTYFQNEAQLDKSGLPSDRFFAERPEGSVSTLKIQRTQQEDSAVYLCASSTGLANEQFFGPGTRLTVL.

This clone has only a few counts. The chain uses TRBV27 and TRBJ2-1; 7 bases match TRBD2. With V trimmed by 6 bases and J by 1 base, 6 bases remained unmatched. The CDR3 has 15 amino acids. Germline-derived CDR1 and CDR2 are MNHEY and SMNVEV (reference sequence). The CDR3 loop is CASRSSGLSYNEQFF. The DNA of the CDR3 is TGTGCCAGCAGATCTAGCGGCCTATCCTACAATGAGCAGTTCTTC.

This chain connects TRBV15 to TRBJ2-5; D may be TRBD2 (5 bases). With 3 bases removed from V and 1 base from J, the gap between germline ends came to 12 bases. In germline, CDR1 is LNHNV, CDR2 YYDKDF (reference sequence). CDR3 length equals 15 residues. This chain's CDR3 is CATSRGAAAQETQYF. Here the CDR3 DNA reads TGTGCCACCAGCAGGGGAGCGGCAGCCCAAGAGACCCAGTACTTC.

This clone came up once. The rearrangement links TRBV4-3 to TRBJ1-2; 7 nucleotides agree with TRBD1. Trimming took 3 bases from V and 8 from J; bases not matched to a gene: 9. CDR1 and CDR2 (germline): LGHNA, YSLEER. This CDR3 has 14 residues. Here the CDR3 DNA reads TGCGCCAGCAGCCACCCAACAGGGGCGGGGGGCTACACCTTC. This codes for CASSHPTGAGGYTF.

In this sample, this clone turned up once. The J gene is TRBJ1-1, the V gene TRBV6-1; 8 bases agree with TRBD1. The germline V gene encodes CDR1 MNHNS and CDR2 SASEGT. Germline trimming cut 8 bases from V and 5 bases from J; bases unmatched to any gene: 7. CDR3 length: 13 amino acids. As DNA, the CDR3 is TGTGCCAGCCTTTGGACAGGGCGGACTGAAGCTTTCTTT. It translates to CASLWTGRTEAFF.

Comment on this clone: In the same sample, other DNA sequences code for this CDR3. The V gene is TRBV9, the J gene TRBJ2-7, with TRBD1 matching 8 bases. Trimming at V came to 4 bases and at J to 2 bases, leaving 5 bases not matched to a gene. Germline V CDR1 and CDR2: SGDLS, YYNGEE. The CDR3 consists of 14 residues. The CDR3 protein is CASSPGTGPYEQYF. The CDR3 DNA reads TGTGCCAGCAGCCCAGGGACAGGTCCCTACGAGCAGTACTTC.

The rearrangement joins TRBV5-6 to TRBJ2-7, with D possibly matching TRBD1 (5 bases). Per germline, CDR1 SGHDT and CDR2 YYEEEE. The CDR3 has 13 amino acids. Trimming stripped 4 bases from V and 4 bases from J, with 12 bases between. The CDR3 DNA is TGTGCCAGCAGCCGTACAGGAGCATACGAGCAGTACTTC. This sequence encodes CASSRTGAYEQYF.